What follows is one T cell receptor (beta chain) and its context. Antigen specificity is unknown. The sort gate was single viable CD3+CD4+CD8-CD45RO+ cells for memory CD4+ T cells. Donors' CMV status reflects serum IgG against pp150, pp28, p38, p52. CD4+ T cells were isolated by positive magnetic selection. CDR3 length equals 10 residues. Trimming pared 4 bases from V and 3 bases from J, leaving 2 bases between. The germline CDR1 and CDR2 sequences are SQVTM and ANQGSEA. The entry originates in a study of memory CD4+ T cells and cytomegalovirus serostatus. General observations from the study: 67 of 164 known CMV-associated TCRbeta sequences appeared in CD4+ memory.

Sequenced by immunoSEQ multiplex PCR; TCRdb stores in-frame clones only, minus some. The repertoire has about 61,000 clones, approximately 78% of them found once; the top ten carry roughly 0.9%. The sample taken for sequencing was memory CD4+ T cells from blood. V and J are TRBV29-1 and TRBJ2-3; no clear D gene. The receptor was derived from an adult in good health and CMV-seronegative. Here the CDR3 DNA reads TGCAGCGTTGCTACAGATACGCAGTATTTT. It yields the protein CSVATDTQYF.